This T cell receptor beta chain was sequenced in a study of shared clonotypes between healthy human individuals. Regarding the study as a whole: The sampled material consisted only of blood, and tissue repertoires are likely to differ.

This clone was seen a handful of times. Its antigen is still unknown. Approximately 29,000 T cell genomes, or around 300 ng DNA, went into replicate PCRs of unsorted PBMC. Here immunoSEQ multiplex PCR was the method, and the copy in TCRdb shows in-frame clones only, minus some. The sample contains about 470,000 clones, roughly 77% of which appear only once. Trimming pared 6 bases from V and 7 bases from J, leaving 13 bases between. Germline-derived CDR1 and CDR2 are LGHNA and YSLEER. The CDR3 is 13 amino acids. V usage is TRBV4-3 and J usage is TRBJ2-1; possibly TRBD2 for D (5 bases). The receptor was isolated from a woman aged 40-49 years in good health. Some clones in this sample may be carry-over from other donors' samples. Sequencing was performed on PBMCs. CDR3 residues: CASSLKLANEQFF. DNA for the CDR3: TGCGCCAGCAGTCTAAAGCTAGCTAATGAGCAGTTCTTC.